The clone carrying this T cell receptor (beta chain) was detected only a few times. The antigen remains undetermined. This sample is drawn from a study of T cells in localized non-small cell lung cancer. Overall study results and limits: Uninvolved adjacent lung had more T cell clonality than any other tissue, topping tumor.

Here immunoSEQ multiplex PCR was the method, and the copy in TCRdb shows in-frame clones only, minus some. This table holds 1,500 to 2,000 clones, 20% to 30% found once. Trimming removed 0 bases from V and 4 bases from J; junction bases left unmatched: 9. Germline V lookup: CDR1 MNHGY, CDR2 SAAAGT. This CDR3 has 17 amino acids. This specimen was normal lung tissue next to the tumor, taken before any cancer treatment. The chain is built from TRBV6-8 and TRBJ2-7; 10 nucleotides match TRBD1. This TCR was recovered from a woman aged 35 to 75 with stage I lung adenocarcinoma. Here the CDR3 reads CASSYSWDRGSSYEQYF. The CDR3 nucleotides are TGTGCCAGCAGTTACTCCTGGGACAGGGGATCGAGTTACGAGCAGTACTTC.